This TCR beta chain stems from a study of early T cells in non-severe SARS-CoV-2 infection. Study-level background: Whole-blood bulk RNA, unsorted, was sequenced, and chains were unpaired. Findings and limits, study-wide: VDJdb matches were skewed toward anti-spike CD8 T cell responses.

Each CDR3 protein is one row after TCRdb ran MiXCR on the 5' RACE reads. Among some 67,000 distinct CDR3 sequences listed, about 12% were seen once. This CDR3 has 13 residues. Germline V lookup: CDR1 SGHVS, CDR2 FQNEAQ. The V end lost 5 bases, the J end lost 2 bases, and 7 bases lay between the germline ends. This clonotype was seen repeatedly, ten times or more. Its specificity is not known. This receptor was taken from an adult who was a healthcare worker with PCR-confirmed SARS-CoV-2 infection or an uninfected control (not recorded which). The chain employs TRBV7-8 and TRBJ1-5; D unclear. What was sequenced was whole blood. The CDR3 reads CASSPDGNQPQHF. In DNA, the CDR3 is TGTGCCAGCAGCCCAGATGGCAATCAGCCCCAGCATTTT. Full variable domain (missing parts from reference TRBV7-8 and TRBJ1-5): GAGVSQSPRYKVAKRGQDVALRCDPISGHVSLFWYQQALGQGPEFLTYFQNEAQLDKSGLPSDRFFAERPEGSVSTLKIQRTQQEDSAVYLCASSPDGNQPQHFGDGTRLSIL.